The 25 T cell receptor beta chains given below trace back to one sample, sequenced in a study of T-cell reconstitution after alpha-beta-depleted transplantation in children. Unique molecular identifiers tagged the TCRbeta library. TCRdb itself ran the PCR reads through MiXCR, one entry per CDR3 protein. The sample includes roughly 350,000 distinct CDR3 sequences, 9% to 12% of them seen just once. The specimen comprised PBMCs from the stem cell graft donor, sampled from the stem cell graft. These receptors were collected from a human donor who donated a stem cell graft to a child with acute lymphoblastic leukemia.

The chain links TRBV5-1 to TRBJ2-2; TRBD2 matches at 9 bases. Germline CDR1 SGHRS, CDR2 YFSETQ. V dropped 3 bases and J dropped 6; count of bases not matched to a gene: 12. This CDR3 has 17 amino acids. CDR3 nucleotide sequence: TGCGCCAGCAGCTCCGGGGTTAGCGGGAGTTCAGCCGGGGAGCTGTTTTTT. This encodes CASSSGVSGSSAGELFF.

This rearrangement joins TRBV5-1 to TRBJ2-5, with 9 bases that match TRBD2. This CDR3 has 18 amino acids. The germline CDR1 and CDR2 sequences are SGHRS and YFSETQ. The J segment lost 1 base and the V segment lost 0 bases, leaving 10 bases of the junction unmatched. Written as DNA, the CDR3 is TGCGCCAGCAGCTTGGAGCTAGCGGGGCTTGCTTTCCAAGAGACCCAGTACTTC. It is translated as CASSLELAGLAFQETQYF.

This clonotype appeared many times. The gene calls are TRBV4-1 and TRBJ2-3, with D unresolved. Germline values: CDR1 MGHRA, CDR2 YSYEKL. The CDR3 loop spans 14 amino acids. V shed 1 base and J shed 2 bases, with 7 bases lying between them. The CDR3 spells CASSQGRFTDTQYF. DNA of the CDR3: TGCGCCAGCAGCCAAGGGCGCTTCACAGATACGCAGTATTTT.

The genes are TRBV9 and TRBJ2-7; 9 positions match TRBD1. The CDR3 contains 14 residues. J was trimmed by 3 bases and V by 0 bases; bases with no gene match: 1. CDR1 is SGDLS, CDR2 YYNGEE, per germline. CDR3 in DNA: TGTGCCAGCAGCGTAGGGGACAGGGTCTACGAGCAGTACTTC. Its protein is CASSVGDRVYEQYF.

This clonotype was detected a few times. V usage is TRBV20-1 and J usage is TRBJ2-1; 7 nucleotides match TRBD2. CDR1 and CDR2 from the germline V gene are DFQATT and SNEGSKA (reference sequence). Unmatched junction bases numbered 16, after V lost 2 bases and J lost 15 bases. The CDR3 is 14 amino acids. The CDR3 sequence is CSARPSGLAEPGFF. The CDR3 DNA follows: TGCAGTGCTAGACCCTCGGGGCTAGCGGAGCCGGGGTTCTTC.

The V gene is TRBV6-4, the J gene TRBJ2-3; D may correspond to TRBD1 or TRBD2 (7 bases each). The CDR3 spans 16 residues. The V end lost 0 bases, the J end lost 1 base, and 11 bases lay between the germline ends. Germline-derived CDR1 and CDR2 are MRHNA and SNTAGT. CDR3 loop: CASSDSGGGGTDTQYF. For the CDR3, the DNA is TGTGCCAGCAGTGACTCGGGAGGGGGCGGCACAGATACGCAGTATTTT.

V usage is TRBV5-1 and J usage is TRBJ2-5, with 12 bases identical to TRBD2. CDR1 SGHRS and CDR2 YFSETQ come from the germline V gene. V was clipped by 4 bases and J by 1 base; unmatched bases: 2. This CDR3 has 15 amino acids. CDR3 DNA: TGCGCCAGCAGCCGACTAGCGGGGGCCCAAGAGACCCAGTACTTC. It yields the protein CASSRLAGAQETQYF.

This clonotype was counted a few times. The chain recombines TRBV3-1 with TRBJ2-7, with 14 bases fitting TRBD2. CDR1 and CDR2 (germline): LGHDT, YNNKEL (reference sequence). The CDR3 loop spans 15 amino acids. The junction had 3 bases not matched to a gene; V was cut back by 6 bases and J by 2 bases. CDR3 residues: CASRGTSGSPYEQYF. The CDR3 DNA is TGTGCCAGCAGAGGGACTAGCGGGAGTCCCTACGAGCAGTACTTC.

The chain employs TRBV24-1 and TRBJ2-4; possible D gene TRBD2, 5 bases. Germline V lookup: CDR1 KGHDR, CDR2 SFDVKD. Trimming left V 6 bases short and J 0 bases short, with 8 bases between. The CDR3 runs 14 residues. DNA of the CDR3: TGTGCCACCAGTCCCGGGAAAGCCAAAAACATTCAGTACTTC. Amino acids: CATSPGKAKNIQYF.

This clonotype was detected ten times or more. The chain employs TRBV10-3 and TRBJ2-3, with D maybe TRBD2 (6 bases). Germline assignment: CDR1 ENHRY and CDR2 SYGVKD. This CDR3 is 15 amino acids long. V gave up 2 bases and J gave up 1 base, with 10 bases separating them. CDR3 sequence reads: CAISEGGLGTDTQYF. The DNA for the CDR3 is TGTGCCATCAGTGAGGGAGGGCTGGGCACAGATACGCAGTATTTT.

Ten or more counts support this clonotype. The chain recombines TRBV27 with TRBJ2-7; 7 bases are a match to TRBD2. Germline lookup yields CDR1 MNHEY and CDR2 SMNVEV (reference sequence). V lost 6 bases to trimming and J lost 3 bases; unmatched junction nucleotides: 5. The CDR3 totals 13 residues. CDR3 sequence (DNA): TGTGCCAGCAGCTTCGGGACTAACTACGAGCAGTACTTC. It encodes CASSFGTNYEQYF.

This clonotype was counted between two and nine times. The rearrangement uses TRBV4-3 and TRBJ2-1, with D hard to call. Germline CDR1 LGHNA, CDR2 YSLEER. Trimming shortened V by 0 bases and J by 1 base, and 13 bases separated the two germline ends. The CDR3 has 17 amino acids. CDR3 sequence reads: CASSQDLTAESYNEQFF. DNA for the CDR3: TGCGCCAGCAGCCAAGATCTAACAGCTGAATCCTACAATGAGCAGTTCTTC.

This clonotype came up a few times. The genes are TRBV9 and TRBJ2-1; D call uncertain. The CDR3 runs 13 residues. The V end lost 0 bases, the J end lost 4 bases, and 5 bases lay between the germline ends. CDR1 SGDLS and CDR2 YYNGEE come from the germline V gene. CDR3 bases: TGTGCCAGCAGCGTAGGGGTTTACAATGAGCAGTTCTTC. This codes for CASSVGVYNEQFF.

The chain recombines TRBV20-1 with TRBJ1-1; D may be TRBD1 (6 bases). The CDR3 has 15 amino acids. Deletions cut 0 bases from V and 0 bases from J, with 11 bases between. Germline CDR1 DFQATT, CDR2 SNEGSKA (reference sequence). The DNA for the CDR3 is TGCAGTGCTAGAGATCACCACAGGGTGAACACTGAAGCTTTCTTT. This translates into CSARDHHRVNTEAFF.

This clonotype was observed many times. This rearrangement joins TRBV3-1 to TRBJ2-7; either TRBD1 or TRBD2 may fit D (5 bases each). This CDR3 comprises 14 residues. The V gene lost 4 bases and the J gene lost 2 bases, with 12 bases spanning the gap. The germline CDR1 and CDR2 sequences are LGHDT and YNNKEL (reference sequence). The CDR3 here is CASSPGTATYEQYF. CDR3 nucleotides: TGTGCCAGCAGCCCCGGGACGGCAACCTACGAGCAGTACTTC.

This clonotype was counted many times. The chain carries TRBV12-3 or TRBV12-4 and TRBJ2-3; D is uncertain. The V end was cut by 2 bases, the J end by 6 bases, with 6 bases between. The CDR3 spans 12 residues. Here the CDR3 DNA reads TGTGCCAGCAGTTTAATTCTGGATACGCAGTATTTT. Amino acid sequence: CASSLILDTQYF.

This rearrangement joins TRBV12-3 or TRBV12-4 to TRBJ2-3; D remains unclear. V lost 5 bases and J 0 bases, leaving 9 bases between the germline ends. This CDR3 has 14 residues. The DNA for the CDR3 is TGTGCCAGCAGTCACGGTACTAGCACAGATACGCAGTATTTT. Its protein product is CASSHGTSTDTQYF.

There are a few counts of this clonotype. In DNA, the CDR3 is TGCGCCAGCAGCCAACCCACTAGCGGGAACTACGAGCAGTACTTC. It translates to CASSQPTSGNYEQYF. The rearrangement uses TRBV4-1 and TRBJ2-7; 10 positions agree with TRBD2. The CDR3 covers 15 residues. After removal of 2 bases from V and 3 bases from J, the junction contained 4 bases not matched to a gene. From germline, CDR1 is MGHRA and CDR2 YSYEKL.

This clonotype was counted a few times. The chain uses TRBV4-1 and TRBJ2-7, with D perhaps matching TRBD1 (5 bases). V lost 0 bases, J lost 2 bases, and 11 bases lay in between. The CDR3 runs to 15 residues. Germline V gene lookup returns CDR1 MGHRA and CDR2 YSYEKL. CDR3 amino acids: CASSQEWQGAYEQYF. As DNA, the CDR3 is TGCGCCAGCAGCCAAGAGTGGCAGGGCGCCTACGAGCAGTACTTC.

The CDR3 coding sequence is TGCGCCAGCAGCCAAGAAGGCAGGGGGAATCAGCCCCAGCATTTT. Protein: CASSQEGRGNQPQHF. The chain links TRBV4-1 to TRBJ1-5; TRBD1 aligns across 7 bases. V trimming: 0 bases; J trimming: 4 bases; junction bases outside the gene matches: 3. Germline V gene lookup returns CDR1 MGHRA and CDR2 YSYEKL. This CDR3 has 15 residues.

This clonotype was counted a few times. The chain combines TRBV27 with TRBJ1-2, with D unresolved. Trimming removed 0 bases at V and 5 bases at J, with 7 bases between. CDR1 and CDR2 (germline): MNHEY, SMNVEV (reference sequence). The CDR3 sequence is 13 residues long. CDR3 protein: CASSLSPGYGYTF. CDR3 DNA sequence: TGTGCCAGCAGTTTATCTCCAGGTTATGGCTACACCTTC.

CDR3 loop: CASSAPGAGEQFF. The CDR3 bases are TGTGCCAGCAGCGCCCCCGGGGCGGGTGAGCAGTTCTTC. This chain joins TRBV9 and TRBJ2-1; either TRBD1 or TRBD2 may supply D (5 bases each). The CDR3 has 13 amino acids. V was pared by 3 bases and J by 9 bases, with 13 bases between. In germline, CDR1 is SGDLS, CDR2 YYNGEE.

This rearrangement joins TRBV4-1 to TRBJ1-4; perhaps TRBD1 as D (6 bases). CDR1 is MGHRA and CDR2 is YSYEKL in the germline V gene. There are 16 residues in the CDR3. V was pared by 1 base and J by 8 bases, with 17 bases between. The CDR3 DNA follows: TGCGCCAGCAGCCAAGTTGGGAGACAGGTTGGGGAAAAACTGTTTTTT. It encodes CASSQVGRQVGEKLFF.

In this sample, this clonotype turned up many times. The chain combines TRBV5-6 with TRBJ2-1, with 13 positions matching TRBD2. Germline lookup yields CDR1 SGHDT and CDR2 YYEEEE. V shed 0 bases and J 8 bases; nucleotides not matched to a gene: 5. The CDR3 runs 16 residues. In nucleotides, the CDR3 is TGTGCCAGCAGCTTGGTGACTAGCGGGGGGATACATGAGCAGTTCTTC. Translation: CASSLVTSGGIHEQFF. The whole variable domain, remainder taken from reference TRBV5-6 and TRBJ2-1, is DAGVTQSPTHLIKTRGQQVTLRCSPKSGHDTVSWYQQALGQGPQFIFQYYEEEERQRGNFPDRFSGHQFPNYSSELNVNALLLGDSALYLCASSLVTSGGIHEQFFGPGTRLTVL.

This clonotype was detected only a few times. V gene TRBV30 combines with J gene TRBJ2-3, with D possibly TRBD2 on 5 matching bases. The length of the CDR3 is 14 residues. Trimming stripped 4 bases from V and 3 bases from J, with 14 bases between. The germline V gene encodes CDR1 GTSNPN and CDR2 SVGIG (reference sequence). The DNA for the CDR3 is TGTGCCTGGAAGAGAGACCCGGGGACAGATACGCAGTATTTT. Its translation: CAWKRDPGTDTQYF.